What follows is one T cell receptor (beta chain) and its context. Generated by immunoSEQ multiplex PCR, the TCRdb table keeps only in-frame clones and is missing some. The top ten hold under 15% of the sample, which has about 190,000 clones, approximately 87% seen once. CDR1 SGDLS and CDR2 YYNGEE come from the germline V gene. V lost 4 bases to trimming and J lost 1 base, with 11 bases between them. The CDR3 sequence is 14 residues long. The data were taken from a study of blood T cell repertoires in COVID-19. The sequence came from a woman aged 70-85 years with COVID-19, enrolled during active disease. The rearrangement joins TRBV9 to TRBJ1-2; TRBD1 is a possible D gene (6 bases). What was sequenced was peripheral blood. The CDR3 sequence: CASSLQGGNYGYTF. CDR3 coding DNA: TGTGCCAGCAGCTTACAGGGCGGTAACTATGGCTACACCTTC.